The 5 T cell receptor beta chains given below trace back to one sample, sequenced in a study of response to subunit inactivated influenza vaccine. TCRdb analysed the RT-PCR reads with MiXCR anew, one entry per CDR3 protein. The table lists around 650,000 distinct CDR3 sequences, about 15% of them singletons, with 11% in the top ten. The sequenced sample was PBMCs from blood, obtained 12 days after vaccination. The receptor source for this set is a man over 45 who received an inactivated influenza vaccine.

This chain joins TRBV6-5 and TRBJ2-1; 11 bases are a match to TRBD2. The germline gives CDR1 MNHEY, CDR2 SVGAGI. Unmatched junction bases numbered 7, after V lost 2 bases and J lost 4 bases. The CDR3 totals 17 residues. CDR3 residues: CASSYVSGRGLYNEQFF. As DNA, the CDR3 is TGTGCCAGCAGTTACGTTAGCGGGAGGGGACTATACAATGAGCAGTTCTTC.

The V call is TRBV5-1, the J call TRBJ1-2; a weak D match, TRBD1 (5 bases). Germline V CDR1 and CDR2: SGHRS, YFSETQ. The V end was cut by 1 base, the J end by 7 bases, with 14 bases between. There are 14 residues in the CDR3. CDR3 DNA: TGCGCCAGCAGCTTGACCCAGGGTGAGGGTGGCTACACCTTC. It specifies CASSLTQGEGGYTF. Supplemented by reference TRBV5-1 and TRBJ1-2, the full variable domain reads KAGVTQTPRYLIKTRGQQVTLSCSPISGHRSVSWYQQTPGQGLQFLFEYFSETQRNKGNFPGRFSGRQFSNSRSEMNVSTLELGDSALYLCASSLTQGEGGYTFGSGTRLTVV.

The chain has TRBV3-1 and TRBJ2-5, with D possibly TRBD2 on 5 matching bases. Germline V gene sequence: CDR1 LGHDT, CDR2 YNNKEL (reference sequence). The CDR3 loop spans 13 amino acids. Trimming removed 4 bases at V and 5 bases at J, with 11 bases between. The CDR3 bases are TGTGCCAGCAGCCCAGAGGGAAAGGAGACCCAGTACTTC. Residues: CASSPEGKETQYF.

This chain connects TRBV7-2 to TRBJ1-6; 7 bases fit TRBD1. V lost 6 bases to trimming and J lost 5 bases; unmatched junction nucleotides: 7. The CDR3 covers 15 residues. Germline V gene data show CDR1 as SGHTA and CDR2 as FQGNSA. CDR3 loop: CASRQAGTDNSPLHF. The CDR3 coding sequence is TGTGCCAGCAGGCAAGCCGGGACAGATAATTCACCCCTCCACTTT.

The chain employs TRBV19 and TRBJ2-7; perhaps TRBD1 as D (6 bases). Trimming stripped 3 bases from V and 5 bases from J, with 14 bases between. The CDR3 has 14 residues. CDR1 LNHDA and CDR2 SQIVND come from the germline V gene (reference sequence). The chain's CDR3 is CASSIGNRVDEQYF. In nucleotides, the CDR3 is TGTGCCAGTAGTATTGGTAACAGGGTGGACGAGCAGTACTTC.